This TCR beta chain was retrieved from a study of T cell clonotyping in hematopoietic cell transplantation. Study-wide context: Cytoreduction preceded collection of pretransplant recipient samples.

Time point of the sample: recipient sample about 28 days before transplant, after cytoreduction. Study results and limitations: Without cell sorting, CD4 versus CD8 contributions remain unresolved.

The data were produced by immunoSEQ multiplex PCR, yet TCRdb's version contains in-frame clones alone and is incomplete. The sample includes roughly 6,000 clones, around 80% seen only once; the top ten take about 15%. Comments on this clone: Its antigen remains unknown. This sample includes further DNA sequences coding for the same CDR3.

This clonotype was obtained from a woman between 50 and 59 years old with acute myeloid leukemia. Some clones in this sample may be carry-over from other donors' samples. Sequenced here: peripheral blood mononuclear cells, sampled before stem cell transplant.

DNA of the CDR3: TGTGCCAGCAGCTTTACAGGAGGGGAGACCCAGTACTTC. This encodes CASSFTGGETQYF. This sequence joins TRBV7-3 and TRBJ2-5; weak D call: TRBD2 (6 bases). This CDR3 has 13 residues. From germline, CDR1 is SGHTA and CDR2 FQGTGA. The V end was cut by 3 bases, the J end by 5 bases, with 10 bases between.